Presented here are 22 T cell receptor beta chains from one specimen sequenced in a study of blood T cell repertoires in COVID-19. Produced via immunoSEQ multiplex PCR; TCRdb's table is partial and in-frame only. The sample contains 380,000 or so clones, roughly 87% of which appear only once. The sample was PBMCs or T cells enriched from blood (not recorded which). These receptor sequences come from a woman aged 40 to 50 with acute COVID-19.

V gene TRBV5-1 combines with J gene TRBJ2-7, with 13 bases identical to TRBD2. Germline V gene sequence: CDR1 SGHRS, CDR2 YFSETQ. CDR3 length: 16 amino acids. Trimming removed 4 bases from V and 7 bases from J; junction bases left unmatched: 11. This CDR3 reads CASSGGLAGAPLEQYF. In DNA, the CDR3 is TGCGCCAGCAGCGGAGGACTAGCGGGGGCCCCTTTGGAGCAGTACTTC.

V is TRBV30 and J is TRBJ1-4, with a weak D call TRBD1 (6 bases). V was shortened by 1 base and J by 5 bases, with 14 bases between the two germline ends. The CDR3 contains 15 residues. CDR1 GTSNPN and CDR2 SVGIG come from the germline V gene (reference sequence). CDR3 bases: TGTGCCTGGAGTGAGATACAGGGAGTAAATGAAAAACTGTTTTTT. Translation gives CAWSEIQGVNEKLFF.

The rearrangement links TRBV4-1 to TRBJ1-2; 7 bases match TRBD1. Trimming at V came to 2 bases and at J to 1 base, leaving 4 bases not matched to a gene. The V gene's germline CDR1 is MGHRA and CDR2 YSYEKL. This CDR3 has 15 residues. CDR3 coding DNA: TGCGCCAGCAGCCAAAACCGGGACAGTAACTATGGCTACACCTTC. It codes for CASSQNRDSNYGYTF.

The chain is built from TRBV19 and TRBJ1-5, with D possibly being TRBD1 (6 bases). V was trimmed by 7 bases and J by 5 bases, leaving 15 bases between them. The germline CDR1 and CDR2 sequences are LNHDA and SQIVND (reference sequence). CDR3 length: 14 residues. CDR3 DNA: TGTGCCAGTACAGGGCGGGGGGCTTATCAGCCCCAGCATTTT. Translated: CASTGRGAYQPQHF. The full variable domain, completed using reference TRBV19 and TRBJ1-5, is DGGITQSPKYLFRKEGQNVTLSCEQNLNHDAMYWYRQDPGQGLRLIYYSQIVNDFQKGDIAEGYSVSREKKESFPLTVTSAQKNPTAFYLCASTGRGAYQPQHFGDGTRLSIL.

The CDR3 loop is CASILSGTEAFF. The CDR3 nucleotides are TGTGCCAGCATCCTCTCGGGAACTGAAGCTTTCTTT. The chain employs TRBV12-3 or TRBV12-4 and TRBJ1-1, with D hard to call. V was pared by 7 bases and J by 5 bases, with 11 bases between. The CDR3 is made up of 12 amino acids.

The chain recombines TRBV5-1 with TRBJ1-4; D perhaps matches TRBD1 (6 bases). CDR3 length equals 15 residues. Germline CDR1 and CDR2: SGHRS and YFSETQ. The V end lost 2 bases, the J end lost 6 bases, and 14 bases lay between the germline ends. Written as DNA, the CDR3 is TGCGCCAGCAGCTTTACCCAGGGGACGTATGAAAAACTGTTTTTT. Translation: CASSFTQGTYEKLFF.

The chain couples TRBV15 to TRBJ1-2; D perhaps matches TRBD1 (5 bases). The CDR3 spans 18 residues. V lost 1 base, J lost 4 bases, and 22 bases lay in between. CDR1 and CDR2 from the germline V gene are LNHNV and YYDKDF (reference sequence). The CDR3 DNA is TGTGCCACCAGCAGAGGCGGCGGGGTGGGGGGTGTGACCTATGGCTACACCTTC. Amino acid sequence: CATSRGGGVGGVTYGYTF. Using reference TRBV15 and TRBJ1-2 for the parts outside the CDR3, the full variable domain is DAMVIQNPRYQVTQFGKPVTLSCSQTLNHNVMYWYQQKSSQAPKLLFHYYDKDFNNEADTPDNFQSRRPNTSFCFLDIRSPGLGDTAMYLCATSRGGGVGGVTYGYTFGSGTRLTVV.

V is TRBV4-2 and J is TRBJ2-7; 9 bases are shared with TRBD1. With 1 base clipped from V and 2 bases from J, the junction kept 9 bases outside the gene matches. In germline, CDR1 is LGHNA, CDR2 YNFKEQ. The CDR3 is 17 amino acids. CDR3 sequence reads: CASSQVAVQGATYEQYF. The CDR3 DNA is TGTGCCAGCAGCCAAGTAGCCGTACAGGGGGCTACCTACGAGCAGTACTTC.

This clone has a handful of counts. The chain is built from TRBV29-1 and TRBJ1-1, with 7 bases matching TRBD1. Germline V CDR1 and CDR2: SQVTM, ANQGSEA. V shed 7 bases and J 0 bases; nucleotides not matched to a gene: 5. The CDR3 has 13 amino acids. This chain's CDR3 is CSGYRGLNTEAFF. As DNA, the CDR3 is TGCAGCGGATACAGGGGCCTGAACACTGAAGCTTTCTTT. Combining the CDR3 with reference TRBV29-1 and TRBJ1-1 gives the whole variable domain SAVISQKPSRDICQRGTSLTIQCQVDSQVTMMFWYRQQPGQSLTLIATANQGSEATYESGFVIDKFPISRPNLTFSTLTVSNMSPEDSSIYLCSGYRGLNTEAFFGQGTRLTVV.

The genes are TRBV7-2 and TRBJ1-1, with D perhaps matching TRBD1 (5 bases). Looked up from germline, CDR1 is SGHTA and CDR2 is FQGNSA. The CDR3 has 14 amino acids. V shed 1 base and J shed 10 bases, with 16 bases lying between them. The CDR3 here is CASSLGAGQGGAFF. The CDR3 DNA is TGTGCCAGCAGCTTAGGGGCGGGGCAAGGAGGAGCTTTCTTT. Full variable domain (missing parts from reference TRBV7-2 and TRBJ1-1): GAGVSQSPSNKVTEKGKDVELRCDPISGHTALYWYRQSLGQGLEFLIYFQGNSAPDKSGLPSDRFSAERTGGSVSTLTIQRTQQEDSAVYLCASSLGAGQGGAFFGQGTRLTVV.

This chain joins TRBV6-5 and TRBJ1-4; D gene ambiguous. Germline assignment: CDR1 MNHEY and CDR2 SVGAGI. CDR3 length: 15 residues. V was pared by 6 bases and J by 3 bases, with 14 bases between. CDR3 sequence reads: CASRDDTFPNEKLFF. CDR3 bases: TGTGCCAGCAGGGATGACACTTTCCCTAATGAAAAACTGTTTTTT.

The chain combines TRBV7-9 with TRBJ2-1; the match to TRBD2 covers 8 bases. This CDR3 is built from 16 residues. Germline V gene lookup returns CDR1 SEHNR and CDR2 FQNEAQ (reference sequence). The V gene end was trimmed by 7 bases and the J gene end by 5 bases; junction bases not matched to a gene: 13. CDR3: CASTHSGGTGNNEQFF. CDR3 coding DNA: TGTGCCAGCACCCACAGCGGGGGTACTGGAAACAATGAGCAGTTCTTC.

This chain uses TRBV6-1 with TRBJ2-5; the match to TRBD2 covers 8 bases. With V trimmed by 2 bases and J by 6 bases, 8 bases remained unmatched. Germline V gives CDR1 MNHNS, CDR2 SASEGT. The CDR3 extends over 15 amino acids. The CDR3 spells CASSEQNRGGKTQYF. The CDR3 DNA sequence: TGTGCCAGCAGTGAACAAAACCGGGGGGGCAAGACCCAGTACTTC.

The chain couples TRBV10-3 to TRBJ2-1; D ambiguous. The germline V gene has CDR1 ENHRY and CDR2 SYGVKD. V was trimmed by 3 bases and J by 5 bases, leaving 8 bases between them. This CDR3 has 13 residues. Here the CDR3 reads CAISEEPNNEQFF. In DNA, the CDR3 is TGTGCCATCAGTGAAGAACCTAACAATGAGCAGTTCTTC.

The chain couples TRBV9 to TRBJ2-1; maybe TRBD1 (6 bases). Germline loops: CDR1 SGDLS, CDR2 YYNGEE. Trimming left V 3 bases short and J 8 bases short, with 15 bases between. The CDR3 contains 14 residues. CDR3 nucleotides: TGTGCCAGCAGCGAGGGCCCCAACAGGGATGAGCAGTTCTTC. It specifies CASSEGPNRDEQFF.

This clone was detected only once. Distinct nucleotide sequences in the sample also encode this CDR3. The chain employs TRBV9 and TRBJ2-7; TRBD2 aligns across 12 bases. V shed 4 bases and J 2 bases; nucleotides not matched to a gene: 4. CDR3 length equals 15 residues. Germline lookup yields CDR1 SGDLS and CDR2 YYNGEE. The chain's CDR3 is CASSPRTSGAYEQYF. Here the CDR3 DNA reads TGTGCCAGCAGCCCCCGGACTAGCGGGGCCTACGAGCAGTACTTC. Looking up the rest from reference TRBV9 and TRBJ2-7 gives the full variable domain: DSGVTQTPKHLITATGQRVTLRCSPRSGDLSVYWYQQSLDQGLQFLIQYYNGEERAKGNILERFSAQQFPDLHSELNLSSLELGDSALYFCASSPRTSGAYEQYFGPGTRLTVT.

The chain combines TRBV9 with TRBJ2-1, with TRBD2 matching over 8 bases. The CDR3 loop spans 15 amino acids. V trimming: 2 bases; J trimming: 4 bases; junction bases outside the gene matches: 5. The V gene's germline CDR1 is SGDLS and CDR2 YYNGEE. Written as DNA, the CDR3 is TGTGCCAGCAGCGTCTCCGGGACTAGTTACAATGAGCAGTTCTTC. As protein: CASSVSGTSYNEQFF.

In regard to this clone: Other DNA sequences from this sample encode an identical CDR3 as well. The V call is TRBV3-1 (or the pseudogene TRBV3-2), the J call TRBJ1-2, with 7 bases identical to TRBD1. The germline V gene encodes CDR1 LGHDT and CDR2 YNNKEL (reference sequence). V trimming: 4 bases; J trimming: 4 bases; junction bases outside the gene matches: 3. This CDR3 has 13 amino acids. CDR3 region: CASSPGTAYGYTF. In nucleotides, the CDR3 is TGTGCCAGCAGCCCCGGGACAGCCTATGGCTACACCTTC.

The chain combines TRBV2 with TRBJ2-5; 7 bases are shared with TRBD1. CDR3 size: 14 residues. Germline CDR1 is SNHLY and CDR2 is FYNNEI. V shed 6 bases, J shed 5 bases, and the junction held 9 bases outside the gene matches. The CDR3 loop reads CASREKTGLETQYF. CDR3 in DNA: TGTGCCAGCAGGGAAAAGACAGGGCTTGAGACCCAGTACTTC.

The rearrangement joins TRBV9 to TRBJ2-7; TRBD1 matches at 8 bases. Germline CDR1 and CDR2: SGDLS and YYNGEE. V gave up 3 bases and J gave up 2 bases; unmatched junction bases: 7. This CDR3 is built from 15 residues. For the CDR3, the DNA is TGTGCCAGCAGCGCAGGACAGGGCCCTACCTACGAGCAGTACTTC. Its protein is CASSAGQGPTYEQYF.

The chain links TRBV9 to TRBJ2-5; perhaps TRBD1 as D (5 bases). CDR1 is SGDLS and CDR2 is YYNGEE in the germline V gene. This CDR3 has 13 residues. V lost 0 bases and J 6 bases, leaving 9 bases between the germline ends. The CDR3 nucleotides read TGTGCCAGCAGCGTAGGGCAGGGTCAGACCCAGTACTTC. The encoded protein is CASSVGQGQTQYF.

The chain carries TRBV19 and TRBJ1-5; the D is unclear. V was trimmed by 3 bases and J by 1 base, leaving 13 bases between them. Germline V gives CDR1 LNHDA, CDR2 SQIVND (reference sequence). The CDR3 extends over 16 amino acids. In DNA form, the CDR3 reads TGTGCCAGTAGTATTTCGGAGGGTTTGAGCAATCAGCCCCAGCATTTT. It encodes CASSISEGLSNQPQHF.